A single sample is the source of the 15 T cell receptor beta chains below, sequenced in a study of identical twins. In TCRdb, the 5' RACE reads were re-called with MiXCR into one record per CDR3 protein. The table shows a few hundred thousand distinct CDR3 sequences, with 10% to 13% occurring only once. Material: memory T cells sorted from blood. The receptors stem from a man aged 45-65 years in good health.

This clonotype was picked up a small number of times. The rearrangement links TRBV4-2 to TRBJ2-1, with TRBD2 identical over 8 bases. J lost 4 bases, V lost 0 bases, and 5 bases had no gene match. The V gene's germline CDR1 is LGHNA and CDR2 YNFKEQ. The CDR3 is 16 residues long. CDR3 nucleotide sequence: TGTGCCAGCAGCCAAGATGGCACTAGCGGATACAATGAGCAGTTCTTC. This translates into CASSQDGTSGYNEQFF.

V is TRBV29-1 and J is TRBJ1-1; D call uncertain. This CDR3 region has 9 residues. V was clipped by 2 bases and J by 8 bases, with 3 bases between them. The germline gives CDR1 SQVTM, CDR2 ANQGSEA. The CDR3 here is CSVEREAFF. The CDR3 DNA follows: TGCAGCGTTGAAAGGGAAGCTTTCTTT. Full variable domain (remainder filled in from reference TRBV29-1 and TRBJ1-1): SAVISQKPSRDICQRGTSLTIQCQVDSQVTMMFWYRQQPGQSLTLIATANQGSEATYESGFVIDKFPISRPNLTFSTLTVSNMSPEDSSIYLCSVEREAFFGQGTRLTVV.

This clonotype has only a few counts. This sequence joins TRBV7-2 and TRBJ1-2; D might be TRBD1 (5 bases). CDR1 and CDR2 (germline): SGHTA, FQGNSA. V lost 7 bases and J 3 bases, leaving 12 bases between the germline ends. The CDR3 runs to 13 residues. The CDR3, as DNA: TGTGCCAGCACAGGGAGTAGGGACTATGGCTACACCTTC. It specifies CASTGSRDYGYTF.

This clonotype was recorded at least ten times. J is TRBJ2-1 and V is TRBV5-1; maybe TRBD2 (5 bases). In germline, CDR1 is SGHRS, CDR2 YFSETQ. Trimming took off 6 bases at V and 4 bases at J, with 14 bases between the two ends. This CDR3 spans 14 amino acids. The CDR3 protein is CASTRDNGYNEQFF. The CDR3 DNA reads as TGCGCCAGCACCCGGGATAACGGATACAATGAGCAGTTCTTC.

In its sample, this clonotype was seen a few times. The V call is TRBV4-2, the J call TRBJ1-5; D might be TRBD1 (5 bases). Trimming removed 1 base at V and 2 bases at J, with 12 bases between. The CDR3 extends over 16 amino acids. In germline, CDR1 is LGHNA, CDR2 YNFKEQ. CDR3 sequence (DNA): TGTGCCAGCAGCCAAGGTTTCGGGGCAGGCAATCAGCCCCAGCATTTT. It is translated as CASSQGFGAGNQPQHF.

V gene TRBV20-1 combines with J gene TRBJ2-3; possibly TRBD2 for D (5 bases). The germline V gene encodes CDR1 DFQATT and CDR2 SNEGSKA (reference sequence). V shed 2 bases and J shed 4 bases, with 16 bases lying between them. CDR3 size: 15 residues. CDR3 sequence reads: CSARRPRVRADTQYF. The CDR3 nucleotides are TGCAGTGCTAGACGCCCTCGCGTGCGGGCAGATACGCAGTATTTT.

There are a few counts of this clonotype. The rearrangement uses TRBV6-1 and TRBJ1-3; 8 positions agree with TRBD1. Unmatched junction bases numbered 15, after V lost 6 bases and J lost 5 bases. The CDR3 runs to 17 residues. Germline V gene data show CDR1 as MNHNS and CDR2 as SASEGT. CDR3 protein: CASSSETLDRERNTIYF. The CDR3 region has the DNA TGTGCCAGCAGCTCGGAGACCTTGGACAGGGAGCGAAACACCATATATTTT.

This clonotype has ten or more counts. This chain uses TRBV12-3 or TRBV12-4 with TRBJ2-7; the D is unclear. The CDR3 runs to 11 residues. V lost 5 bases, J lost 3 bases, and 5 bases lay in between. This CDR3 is CASSGRYEQYF. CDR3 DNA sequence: TGTGCCAGCAGTGGGCGCTACGAGCAGTACTTC.

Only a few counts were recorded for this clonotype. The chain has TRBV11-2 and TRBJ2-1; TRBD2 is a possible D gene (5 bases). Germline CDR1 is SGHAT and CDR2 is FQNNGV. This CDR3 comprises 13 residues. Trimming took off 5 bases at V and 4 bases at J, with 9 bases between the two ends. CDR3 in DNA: TGTGCCAGCAGCCTCGAGCGGTACAATGAGCAGTTCTTC. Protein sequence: CASSLERYNEQFF.

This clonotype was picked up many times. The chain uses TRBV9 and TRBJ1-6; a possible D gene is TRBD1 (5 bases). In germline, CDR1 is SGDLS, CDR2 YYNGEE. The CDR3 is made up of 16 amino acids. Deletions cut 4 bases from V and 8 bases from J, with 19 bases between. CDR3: CASSPQAGEVYSPLHF. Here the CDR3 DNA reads TGTGCCAGCAGCCCCCAGGCGGGGGAAGTTTATTCACCCCTCCACTTT.

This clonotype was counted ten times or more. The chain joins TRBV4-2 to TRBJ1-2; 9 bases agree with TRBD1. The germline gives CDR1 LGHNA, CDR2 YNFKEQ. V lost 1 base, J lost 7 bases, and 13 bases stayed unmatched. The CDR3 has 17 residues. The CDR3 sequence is CASSQAAGQGPLVGYTF. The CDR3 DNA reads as TGTGCCAGCAGCCAAGCGGCTGGACAGGGGCCGCTAGTTGGCTACACCTTC.

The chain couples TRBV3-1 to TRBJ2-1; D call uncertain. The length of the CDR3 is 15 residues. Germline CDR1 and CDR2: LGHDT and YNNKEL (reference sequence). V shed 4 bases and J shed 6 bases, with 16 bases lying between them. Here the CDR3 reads CASSLAATPANEQFF. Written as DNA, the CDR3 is TGTGCCAGCAGCCTCGCGGCAACCCCTGCCAATGAGCAGTTCTTC.

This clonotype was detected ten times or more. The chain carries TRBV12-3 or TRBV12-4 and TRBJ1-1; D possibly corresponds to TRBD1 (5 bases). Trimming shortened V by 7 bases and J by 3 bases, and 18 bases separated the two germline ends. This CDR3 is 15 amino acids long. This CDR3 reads CASTRPAGRHTEAFF. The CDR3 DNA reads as TGTGCCAGCACCCGCCCTGCAGGGCGGCACACTGAAGCTTTCTTT.

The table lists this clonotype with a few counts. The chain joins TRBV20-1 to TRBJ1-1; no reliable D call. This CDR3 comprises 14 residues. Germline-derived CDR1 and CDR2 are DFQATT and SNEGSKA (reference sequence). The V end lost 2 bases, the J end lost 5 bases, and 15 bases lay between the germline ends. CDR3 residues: CSARPPTGETEAFF. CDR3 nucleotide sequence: TGCAGTGCTAGACCACCGACCGGGGAGACTGAAGCTTTCTTT.

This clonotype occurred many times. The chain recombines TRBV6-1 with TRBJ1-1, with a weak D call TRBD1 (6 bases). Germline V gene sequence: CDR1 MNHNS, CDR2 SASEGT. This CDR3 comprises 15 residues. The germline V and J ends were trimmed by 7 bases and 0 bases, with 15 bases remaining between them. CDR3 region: CASTVATGMNTEAFF. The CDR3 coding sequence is TGTGCCAGCACCGTGGCGACAGGAATGAACACTGAAGCTTTCTTT.